This passage covers 14 T cell receptor beta chains from one sample sequenced in a study of shared T cell receptors in the human thymus (dated by TCRdb to about 2021). Library construction relied on the immunoSEQ multiplex PCR assay. TCRdb took this table from immuneACCESS and kept in-frame rearrangements with V and J called. Such tables lack part of the clones; where checked against another copy, unresolved V genes explain under half of the gap, and the rest is unexplained. The sample table shows roughly 560,000 clones, and approximately 80% are seen once. The top ten constitute about 0.013% of the sample. The sample was also reused in another study, on human thymus T cells.

The sequencing sample was made of thymocytes. The receptor set was obtained from a boy under three years old with a congenital heart defect. Donor details come from another sample of the same person, matched by shared clones.

This sequence joins TRBV19 and TRBJ1-2; D unclear. Trimming took 3 bases from V and 6 from J, leaving 8 bases between them. The CDR3 spans 12 residues. Germline V gives CDR1 LNHDA, CDR2 SQIVND (reference sequence). The CDR3 loop reads CASSIPEDGYTF. The DNA for the CDR3 is TGTGCCAGTAGTATCCCGGAGGATGGCTACACCTTC.

The chain has TRBV28 and TRBJ2-2; the match to TRBD1 covers 7 bases. The J segment lost 7 bases and the V segment lost 5 bases, leaving 16 bases of the junction unmatched. The germline V gene has CDR1 MDHEN and CDR2 SYDVKM. This CDR3 spans 17 amino acids. DNA of the CDR3: TGTGCCAGCAGTACCCCCGATGAACAGGGGTCGAGCGGGGAGCTGTTTTTT. The encoded protein is CASSTPDEQGSSGELFF.

The gene calls are TRBV7-9 and TRBJ1-2; TRBD1 matches at 7 bases. Germline trimming cut 0 bases from V and 3 bases from J; bases unmatched to any gene: 10. The CDR3 has 17 amino acids. The germline V gene encodes CDR1 SEHNR and CDR2 FQNEAQ (reference sequence). In DNA form, the CDR3 reads TGTGCCAGCAGCTTAGCCCGCCCCAGGGGGGAAGACTATGGCTACACCTTC. It encodes CASSLARPRGEDYGYTF.

This chain uses TRBV27 with TRBJ2-5; 9 nucleotides match TRBD2. Trimming removed 2 bases from V and 1 base from J; junction bases left unmatched: 2. This CDR3 contains 15 residues. Germline lookup yields CDR1 MNHEY and CDR2 SMNVEV (reference sequence). CDR3 sequence: CASSLGGRAQETQYF. CDR3 bases: TGTGCCAGCAGTTTAGGCGGGAGGGCCCAAGAGACCCAGTACTTC.

The rearrangement joins TRBV6-5 to TRBJ1-1, with D perhaps matching TRBD1 (6 bases). The ends were cut back, 1 base at V and 1 base at J, with 13 bases in the middle. Germline CDR1 and CDR2: MNHEY and SVGAGI. The CDR3 covers 16 residues. Here the CDR3 reads CASSYLPGHSNTEAFF. CDR3 sequence (DNA): TGTGCCAGCAGTTACTTACCGGGACACTCGAACACTGAAGCTTTCTTT.

CDR3 in amino acids: CASRARDLGKNIQYF. The CDR3 bases are TGTGCCAGCAGGGCCAGGGACTTGGGCAAAAACATTCAGTACTTC. The rearrangement joins TRBV6-5 to TRBJ2-4, with D possibly matching TRBD2 (6 bases). Per the germline V gene, CDR1 is MNHEY and CDR2 is SVGAGI. This CDR3 contains 15 residues. The ends were cut back, 6 bases at V and 3 bases at J, with 15 bases in the middle.

This clone was observed a few times. V and J are TRBV19 and TRBJ2-7, with 7 bases fitting TRBD1. CDR1 is LNHDA, CDR2 SQIVND, per germline (reference sequence). J gave up 3 bases and V 3 bases, and 5 bases lay outside the gene matches. This CDR3 is built from 14 residues. This chain's CDR3 is CASSISDRDYEQYF. As DNA, the CDR3 is TGTGCCAGTAGTATTTCAGACAGGGACTACGAGCAGTACTTC.

The chain combines TRBV5-6 with TRBJ2-7; TRBD2 agrees at 11 bases. CDR1 is SGHDT and CDR2 is YYEEEE in the germline V gene. The V gene end was trimmed by 3 bases and the J gene end by 5 bases; junction bases not matched to a gene: 7. CDR3 length: 15 residues. CDR3 bases: TGTGCCAGCAGCTGGATAGCGGGAGGGTGCCACGAGCAGTACTTC. Translation: CASSWIAGGCHEQYF. The full variable domain, rest sourced from reference TRBV5-6 and TRBJ2-7, is DAGVTQSPTHLIKTRGQQVTLRCSPKSGHDTVSWYQQALGQGPQFIFQYYEEEERQRGNFPDRFSGHQFPNYSSELNVNALLLGDSALYLCASSWIAGGCHEQYFGPGTRLTVT.

V usage is TRBV7-9 and J usage is TRBJ2-3, with TRBD2 identical over 13 bases. Trimming removed 4 bases from V and 4 bases from J; junction bases left unmatched: 8. CDR1 and CDR2 from the germline V gene are SEHNR and FQNEAQ (reference sequence). The CDR3 consists of 17 residues. CDR3 coding DNA: TGTGCCAGCAGCTCCAAGACTAGCGGGAGGTTCTCAGATACGCAGTATTTT. Amino acids: CASSSKTSGRFSDTQYF.

The genes are TRBV9 and TRBJ2-5; weak D call: TRBD2 (7 bases). The CDR3 length is 16 residues. Germline CDR1 and CDR2: SGDLS and YYNGEE. V was trimmed by 0 bases and J by 1 base, leaving 13 bases between them. CDR3 coding DNA: TGTGCCAGCAGCGTAGGGGGAGGGGGGGGCCAAGAGACCCAGTACTTC. Its protein is CASSVGGGGGQETQYF.

The chain has TRBV10-3 and TRBJ2-7; 11 positions agree with TRBD2. This CDR3 spans 16 amino acids. Unmatched junction bases numbered 10, after V lost 4 bases and J lost 5 bases. Per germline, CDR1 ENHRY and CDR2 SYGVKD. CDR3 sequence (DNA): TGTGCCATCAGTGGGGTTAGCGGGAGGGCCAAAGACGAGCAGTACTTC. The encoded protein is CAISGVSGRAKDEQYF.

This clone was detected only once. V usage is TRBV19 and J usage is TRBJ2-1; TRBD1 aligns across 8 bases. V lost 3 bases, J lost 0 bases, and 4 bases stayed unmatched. The CDR3 is 16 amino acids. Germline values: CDR1 LNHDA, CDR2 SQIVND (reference sequence). The CDR3 region is CASSIGQGGSYNEQFF. CDR3 nucleotide sequence: TGTGCCAGTAGTATCGGACAGGGAGGCTCCTACAATGAGCAGTTCTTC.

This chain connects TRBV6-6 to TRBJ1-2, with 12 nucleotides matching TRBD1. J was trimmed by 1 base and V by 6 bases; bases with no gene match: 6. This CDR3 has 16 residues. From germline, CDR1 is MNHNY and CDR2 SVGAGI (reference sequence). The CDR3 sequence: CASRLRDRGLNYGYTF. CDR3 bases: TGTGCCAGCAGACTCCGGGACAGGGGGCTTAACTATGGCTACACCTTC.

The count of this clone is one. This chain uses TRBV6-5 with TRBJ2-1; TRBD1 is a possible D gene (6 bases). This CDR3 has 16 amino acids. Germline-derived CDR1 and CDR2 are MNHEY and SVGAGI. V was clipped by 2 bases and J by 2 bases, with 13 bases between them. The CDR3 DNA reads as TGTGCCAGCAGTTACGGGCAGGGGTCCACCTACAATGAGCAGTTCTTC. It codes for CASSYGQGSTYNEQFF.